These 15 T cell receptor beta chains share one sample of origin, sequenced in a study of neurological immune-mediated disorders. MiXCR, run by TCRdb on the 5' RACE reads, gives a single entry per CDR3 protein. The sample contains about 92,000 distinct CDR3 sequences, approximately 4% of which appear only once. The sample comprised PBMCs. The receptors here all came from a woman aged 45-60 years with multiple sclerosis.

This clonotype was counted at least ten times. V and J are TRBV7-2 and TRBJ2-7; 12 bases align to TRBD1. Germline-derived CDR1 and CDR2 are SGHTA and FQGNSA. The CDR3 totals 15 residues. Trimming removed 4 bases from V and 4 bases from J; junction bases left unmatched: 5. CDR3 sequence reads: CASSSWDRGHYEQYF. The CDR3 nucleotides are TGTGCCAGCAGCTCATGGGACAGGGGGCATTACGAGCAGTACTTC.

This clonotype was seen many times. V gene TRBV7-8 combines with J gene TRBJ1-1, with TRBD1 as a possible D gene (5 bases). V lost 7 bases, J lost 0 bases, and 18 bases lay in between. From germline, CDR1 is SGHVS and CDR2 FQNEAQ. This CDR3 contains 16 residues. The CDR3 DNA follows: TGTGCCAGCACCTTGGACCGCCCGACAGTGAACACTGAAGCTTTCTTT. Amino acid sequence: CASTLDRPTVNTEAFF.

There are many counts of this clonotype. The chain links TRBV2 to TRBJ2-5, with 10 bases that match TRBD2. Losses at the gene ends were 0 bases for V and 4 bases for J; bases not matched to a gene: 5. The germline V gene has CDR1 SNHLY and CDR2 FYNNEI. The CDR3 has 16 residues. The CDR3 is CASSEARVAGGETQYF. DNA of the CDR3: TGTGCCAGCAGTGAAGCGAGGGTAGCGGGGGGAGAGACCCAGTACTTC.

This clonotype was recorded many times. V usage is TRBV20-1 and J usage is TRBJ1-1; D uncertain. Germline V gene lookup returns CDR1 DFQATT and CDR2 SNEGSKA (reference sequence). The CDR3 length is 14 residues. The V end lost 1 base, the J end lost 1 base, and 10 bases lay between the germline ends. This CDR3 is CSARATVTNTEAFF. Written as DNA, the CDR3 is TGCAGTGCTAGAGCAACAGTTACGAACACTGAAGCTTTCTTT.

This clonotype was recorded many times. The chain links TRBV6-5 to TRBJ1-1; D is uncertain. With 0 bases removed from V and 3 bases from J, the gap between germline ends came to 8 bases. The CDR3 is 14 amino acids. CDR1 and CDR2 (germline): MNHEY, SVGAGI. The CDR3 spells CASSYSRGDTEAFF. CDR3 in DNA: TGTGCCAGCAGTTACTCGCGGGGTGACACTGAAGCTTTCTTT.

This clonotype occurred many times. The rearrangement links TRBV5-5 to TRBJ2-1, with D uncertain. CDR1 is SGHKS and CDR2 is YYEKEE in the germline V gene (reference sequence). The V and J ends lost 7 bases and 2 bases respectively, with 10 bases between them. The CDR3 spans 13 residues. The CDR3 sequence is CASATEAYNEQFF. CDR3 DNA: TGTGCCAGCGCTACCGAGGCCTACAATGAGCAGTTCTTC.

This clonotype was counted between two and nine times. The junction and the germline gene differ at one end; a read error may be behind it. The chain carries TRBV5-6 and TRBJ2-2; D may be TRBD1 or TRBD2 (5 bases each). Germline loops: CDR1 SGHDT, CDR2 YYEEEE. The CDR3 contains 12 residues. The CDR3: CASRRTIGALFF. The CDR3 region has the DNA TGTGCCAGCAGACGTACTATCGGGGCGCTGTTTTTT.

In its sample, this clonotype was seen many times. The J gene is TRBJ2-7, the V gene TRBV20-1, with 11 bases identical to TRBD2. J lost 2 bases, V lost 4 bases, and 13 bases had no gene match. Germline CDR1 reads DFQATT; CDR2 reads SNEGSKA (reference sequence). CDR3 length: 17 amino acids. As DNA, the CDR3 is TGCAGTGCTATTGGGGGCCTAGCGGGGGGATCCCCCTACGAGCAGTACTTC. Its translation: CSAIGGLAGGSPYEQYF.

The sample holds many counts of this clonotype. The chain joins TRBV5-5 to TRBJ2-1; D possibly uses TRBD1 or TRBD2 (5 bases each). Trimming took 5 bases from V and 2 from J, leaving 14 bases between them. Germline assignment: CDR1 SGHKS and CDR2 YYEKEE (reference sequence). The CDR3 spans 15 residues. As DNA, the CDR3 is TGTGCCAGCAGTCCCGGGACGCGTGCCTACAATGAGCAGTTCTTC. This sequence encodes CASSPGTRAYNEQFF.

This clonotype was seen ten or more times. V gene TRBV6-5 combines with J gene TRBJ1-5; TRBD1 matches at 9 bases. The CDR3 runs 15 residues. Unmatched junction bases numbered 6, after V lost 5 bases and J lost 4 bases. CDR1 MNHEY and CDR2 SVGAGI come from the germline V gene. CDR3 amino acids: CASSRQGVINQPQHF. CDR3 nucleotide sequence: TGTGCCAGCAGTAGACAGGGGGTCATAAATCAGCCCCAGCATTTT.

In its sample, this clonotype was seen many times. The rearrangement joins TRBV5-1 to TRBJ2-3; no firm D call. CDR1 SGHRS and CDR2 YFSETQ come from the germline V gene. With 0 bases removed from V and 6 bases from J, the gap between germline ends came to 11 bases. This CDR3 is 14 amino acids long. The CDR3 region is CASSLVAPDDTQYF. CDR3 in DNA: TGCGCCAGCAGCTTGGTAGCTCCCGACGATACGCAGTATTTT.

This clonotype was counted many times. This chain joins TRBV7-2 and TRBJ2-6, with 7 bases lining up with TRBD1. Germline trimming cut 2 bases from V and 3 bases from J; bases unmatched to any gene: 13. CDR3 length: 19 residues. Germline loops: CDR1 SGHTA, CDR2 FQGNSA. The CDR3 reads CASSLWVGGRGDGANVLTF. DNA for the CDR3: TGTGCCAGCAGCTTATGGGTAGGGGGCAGAGGTGATGGGGCCAACGTCCTGACTTTC.

This clonotype has more than one count but fewer than ten. V is TRBV20-1 and J is TRBJ1-1; TRBD1 might be the D (5 bases). V lost 6 bases to trimming and J lost 4 bases, with 18 bases between them. The CDR3 contains 14 residues. The germline gives CDR1 DFQATT, CDR2 SNEGSKA (reference sequence). Written as DNA, the CDR3 is TGCAGTGCCCTCCCCCAGGCAGGGCCCACTGAAGCTTTCTTT. Protein: CSALPQAGPTEAFF.

This clonotype was counted at least ten times. The chain joins TRBV5-1 to TRBJ2-5, with D possibly TRBD1 on 6 matching bases. The CDR3 totals 15 residues. The V gene's germline CDR1 is SGHRS and CDR2 YFSETQ. Trimming took 3 bases from V and 2 from J, leaving 14 bases between them. CDR3 sequence (DNA): TGCGCCAGCAGCTCAGTGACAGGTTTGCAAGAGACCCAGTACTTC. This sequence encodes CASSSVTGLQETQYF. Complete variable domain (other parts from reference TRBV5-1 and TRBJ2-5): KAGVTQTPRYLIKTRGQQVTLSCSPISGHRSVSWYQQTPGQGLQFLFEYFSETQRNKGNFPGRFSGRQFSNSRSEMNVSTLELGDSALYLCASSSVTGLQETQYFGPGTRLLVL.

Ten or more counts support this clonotype. The chain uses TRBV5-1 and TRBJ2-1; D assignment may be TRBD1 or TRBD2 (5 bases each). The CDR3 sequence is 16 residues long. The germline gives CDR1 SGHRS, CDR2 YFSETQ. V was trimmed by 0 bases and J by 6 bases, leaving 16 bases between them. CDR3 nucleotides: TGCGCCAGCAGCTTGGAAGGGACCATCGGTGTCAATGAGCAGTTCTTC. Translation: CASSLEGTIGVNEQFF.